What follows is one T cell receptor (beta chain) and its context. Antigen specificity is unknown. The CDR3 is 16 residues long. V shed 2 bases and J shed 3 bases, with 14 bases lying between them. Germline values: CDR1 MNHNS, CDR2 SASEGT. PCR used 60 Vbeta primers and 13 Jbeta primers. Sequencing used immunoSEQ multiplex PCR; TCRdb keeps in-frame clones, though not all of them. The sample includes about 130,000 clones, roughly 83% of them seen just once. The data stem from a study of cytomegalovirus exposure and HLA in healthy donors. Looking at the study overall: Out of 350 to 400 genotyped donors, roughly 83% belonged to the Caucasian-associated ancestry cluster.

Study-wide results and caveats: It has been reported that TCR beta sequences accurately predicted the HLA-A and HLA-B alleles of most subjects. An analysis done earlier found most TCR beta V segments productive about 87% or about 30% of the time. Later analysis placed DRB1 highest and HLA-C lowest in TCR association rates, which differed by HLA locus.

This receptor was identified in a man between 18 and 35 years old in good health and CMV-seronegative. The chain couples TRBV6-1 to TRBJ1-5; TRBD1 might be the D (6 bases). The sample taken for sequencing was PBMCs. CDR3 sequence: CASSEMGGRINQPQHF. CDR3 bases: TGTGCCAGCAGTGAAATGGGGGGGCGCATCAATCAGCCCCAGCATTTT.